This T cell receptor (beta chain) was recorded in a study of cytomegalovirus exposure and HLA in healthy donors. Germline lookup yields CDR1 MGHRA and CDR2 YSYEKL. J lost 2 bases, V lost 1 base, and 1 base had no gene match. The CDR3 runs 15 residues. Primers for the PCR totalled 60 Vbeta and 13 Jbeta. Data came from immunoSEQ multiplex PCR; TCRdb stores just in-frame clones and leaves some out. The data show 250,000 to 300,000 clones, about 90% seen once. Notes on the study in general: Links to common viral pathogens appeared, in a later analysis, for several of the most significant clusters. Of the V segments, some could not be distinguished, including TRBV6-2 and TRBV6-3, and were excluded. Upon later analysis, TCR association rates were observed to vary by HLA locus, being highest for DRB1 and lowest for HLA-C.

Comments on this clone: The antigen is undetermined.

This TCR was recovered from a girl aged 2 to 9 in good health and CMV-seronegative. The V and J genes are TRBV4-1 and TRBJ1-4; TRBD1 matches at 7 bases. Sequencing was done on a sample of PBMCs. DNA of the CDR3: TGCGCCAGCAGCCAAGGACAGGGCACTAATGAAAAACTGTTTTTT. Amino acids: CASSQGQGTNEKLFF.